The 24 T cell receptor beta chains listed next were all sequenced from one sample in a study of blood T cell repertoires in COVID-19. Sequenced by immunoSEQ multiplex PCR; TCRdb stores in-frame clones only, minus some. The sample comprises hundreds of thousands of clones, 81% of which are singletons, and around 8% rests with the top ten. Specimen: peripheral blood. These receptors came from a woman older than 75 with acute or convalescent COVID-19.

J is TRBJ1-1 and V is TRBV18; no clear D gene. The CDR3 has 14 residues. CDR1 is KGHSH, CDR2 LQKENI, per germline. V gave up 2 bases and J gave up 4 bases, with 11 bases separating them. CDR3 residues: CASSPDASGTEAFF. CDR3 sequence (DNA): TGTGCCAGCTCACCAGACGCCTCGGGCACTGAAGCTTTCTTT.

This sequence joins TRBV4-2 and TRBJ2-1, with a tentative D call TRBD1 (5 bases). V shed 1 base and J shed 8 bases, with 18 bases lying between them. The V gene's germline CDR1 is LGHNA and CDR2 YNFKEQ. The CDR3 sequence is 16 residues long. The DNA for the CDR3 is TGTGCCAGCAGCCAAGGGGGCATCTCCCAGTTCGATGAGCAGTTCTTC. Its translation: CASSQGGISQFDEQFF.

This chain links TRBV18 with TRBJ1-1; D is possibly TRBD1 (5 bases). V shed 3 bases and J shed 7 bases, with 12 bases lying between them. Per the germline V gene, CDR1 is KGHSH and CDR2 is LQKENI. The CDR3 is made up of 13 amino acids. The chain's CDR3 is CASSPNGDSEAFF. The DNA of the CDR3 is TGTGCCAGCTCACCCAACGGAGACAGTGAAGCTTTCTTT.

This clone was seen a few times. The chain recombines TRBV5-8 with TRBJ2-2; possibly TRBD2 for D (7 bases). Trimming cost V 0 bases and J 4 bases, with 10 bases left between them. Germline V lookup: CDR1 SGHTS, CDR2 YDEGEE. CDR3 length: 15 amino acids. CDR3 region: CASSLEGGLTGELFF. CDR3 DNA: TGTGCCAGCAGCTTGGAGGGGGGGCTCACCGGGGAGCTGTTTTTT.

This chain links TRBV7-3 with TRBJ2-1, with 13 positions matching TRBD2. The CDR3 runs 15 residues. The J segment lost 7 bases and the V segment lost 5 bases, leaving 5 bases of the junction unmatched. Per germline, CDR1 SGHTA and CDR2 FQGTGA. The CDR3 reads CASSRGLAGSNEQFF. For the CDR3, the DNA is TGTGCCAGCAGCCGGGGACTAGCGGGAAGTAATGAGCAGTTCTTC.

V usage is TRBV3-1 (or the pseudogene TRBV3-2) and J usage is TRBJ2-7; tentative D call: TRBD1 (5 bases). The CDR3 contains 13 residues. In germline, CDR1 is LGHDT, CDR2 YNNKEL (reference sequence). Trimming shortened V by 1 base and J by 9 bases, and 13 bases separated the two germline ends. This chain's CDR3 is CASSQGFRVGQYF. CDR3 coding DNA: TGTGCCAGCAGCCAAGGGTTCAGGGTGGGGCAGTACTTC.

The chain uses TRBV19 and TRBJ2-5; 8 positions agree with TRBD1. The germline gives CDR1 LNHDA, CDR2 SQIVND (reference sequence). V dropped 4 bases and J dropped 5; count of bases not matched to a gene: 6. The CDR3 is 14 amino acids. The CDR3, as DNA: TGTGCCAGTAGTACGACAGGGGTGATGGAGACCCAGTACTTC. Protein sequence: CASSTTGVMETQYF.

This clone appeared once. The chain recombines TRBV6-2 or TRBV6-3 with TRBJ2-1; 7 bases fit TRBD2. This CDR3 region has 15 residues. Trimming at V came to 0 bases and at J to 4 bases, leaving 3 bases not matched to a gene. Germline V gene data show CDR1 as MNHEY and CDR2 as SVGEGT. The CDR3 bases are TGTGCCAGCAGTTACTCGCGGGGGAGATACAATGAGCAGTTCTTC. Translating it yields CASSYSRGRYNEQFF.

The chain uses TRBV5-6 and TRBJ1-5; D might be TRBD1 (5 bases). The V and J ends lost 4 bases and 3 bases respectively, with 11 bases between them. This CDR3 region has 14 residues. CDR1 is SGHDT, CDR2 YYEEEE, per germline. The CDR3 DNA follows: TGTGCCAGCAGCGGGCGGGGGACCAATCAGCCCCAGCATTTT. Amino acids: CASSGRGTNQPQHF.

This clone was detected many times. The chain has TRBV15 and TRBJ2-7, with 9 bases aligning to TRBD1. The CDR3 has 18 amino acids. The J segment lost 2 bases and the V segment lost 5 bases, leaving 16 bases of the junction unmatched. Germline V gene sequence: CDR1 LNHNV, CDR2 YYDKDF (reference sequence). The CDR3 coding sequence is TGTGCCACCAGCCTCAACAAGCCCGGACAGGGGATGACCTACGAGCAGTACTTC. Translation: CATSLNKPGQGMTYEQYF.

This clone was counted a single time. The chain joins TRBV6-1 to TRBJ1-1; tentative D call: TRBD1 (6 bases). The germline gives CDR1 MNHNS, CDR2 SASEGT. This CDR3 comprises 17 residues. The ends were cut back, 2 bases at V and 0 bases at J, with 16 bases in the middle. The CDR3 region is CASSEWSNRDLNTEAFF. As DNA, the CDR3 is TGTGCCAGCAGTGAATGGTCGAACAGGGACCTGAACACTGAAGCTTTCTTT.

This clone was detected only a few times. The J gene is TRBJ1-2, the V gene TRBV7-2; 8 bases are shared with TRBD1. J lost 5 bases, V lost 4 bases, and 3 bases had no gene match. The CDR3 is 13 residues long. The germline gives CDR1 SGHTA, CDR2 FQGNSA. Here the CDR3 DNA reads TGTGCCAGCAGCTCGACAGGGGATTATGGCTACACCTTC. Amino acids: CASSSTGDYGYTF.

Regarding this clone: A much larger clone is a single base away; this may be a read error. V gene TRBV7-9 combines with J gene TRBJ1-3; no clear D gene. The germline V gene encodes CDR1 SEHNR and CDR2 FQNEAQ (reference sequence). The CDR3 is 14 residues long. Trimming took 2 bases from V and 0 from J, leaving 5 bases between them. The chain's CDR3 is CASSLPVSGNTIYF. CDR3 sequence (DNA): TGTGCCAGCAGCTTACCAGTCTCTGGAAACACCATATATTTT.

This clone was seen a handful of times. The chain recombines TRBV6-2 or TRBV6-3 with TRBJ1-5; 8 positions match TRBD1. Unmatched junction bases numbered 7, after V lost 2 bases and J lost 7 bases. The germline gives CDR1 MNHEY, CDR2 SVGEGT. CDR3 length: 15 residues. The CDR3 DNA reads as TGTGCCAGCAGTTACGACAGGGGAACGGGACAGCCCCAGCATTTT. This sequence encodes CASSYDRGTGQPQHF.

The CDR3: CASSEGPQSTDTQYF. DNA for the CDR3: TGTGCCAGCAGTGAGGGCCCCCAATCCACAGATACGCAGTATTTT. The V gene is TRBV6-1, the J gene TRBJ2-3; D uncertain. The V gene lost 3 bases and the J gene lost 2 bases, with 12 bases spanning the gap. The length of the CDR3 is 15 residues. Germline CDR1 and CDR2: MNHNS and SASEGT.

The chain is built from TRBV29-1 and TRBJ1-2, with D unclear. This CDR3 has 14 residues. CDR1 is SQVTM and CDR2 is ANQGSEA in the germline V gene. The V and J ends lost 1 base and 5 bases respectively, with 14 bases between them. DNA of the CDR3: TGCAGCGTTGAAGGGTCGGAGACTTCATATGGCTACACCTTC. It is translated as CSVEGSETSYGYTF.

This CDR3 is CASRPRVGSWPQHF. The CDR3 nucleotides are TGTGCCAGCAGGCCCAGGGTCGGAAGTTGGCCCCAGCATTTT. V usage is TRBV27 and J usage is TRBJ1-5; tentatively, D is TRBD1 (5 bases). The CDR3 covers 14 residues. Trimming left V 6 bases short and J 9 bases short, with 18 bases between. Looked up from germline, CDR1 is MNHEY and CDR2 is SMNVEV (reference sequence).

The table lists this clone with a few counts. The chain has TRBV5-5 and TRBJ1-2, with D possibly matching TRBD1 (6 bases). V was shortened by 0 bases and J by 4 bases, with 10 bases between the two germline ends. CDR3 length: 14 residues. In germline, CDR1 is SGHKS, CDR2 YYEKEE (reference sequence). The CDR3 nucleotides are TGTGCCAGCAGCTTGGATTGGACAGTCTATGGCTACACCTTC. This gives the protein CASSLDWTVYGYTF.

CDR3 residues: CASSGRQGRNEQYF. The CDR3 coding sequence is TGTGCCAGCAGTGGCCGTCAGGGGAGAAACGAGCAGTACTTC. V usage is TRBV2 and J usage is TRBJ2-7; D perhaps matches TRBD1 (6 bases). Germline CDR1 SNHLY, CDR2 FYNNEI. The CDR3 is 14 amino acids. Trimming stripped 4 bases from V and 5 bases from J, with 15 bases between.

V is TRBV5-4 and J is TRBJ1-3, with D perhaps TRBD1 (5 bases). CDR3 length: 16 amino acids. Germline V CDR1 and CDR2: SGHNT, YYREEE (reference sequence). The germline V and J ends were trimmed by 1 base and 0 bases, with 11 bases remaining between them. The CDR3 here is CASSLKTGASGNTIYF. The CDR3 coding sequence is TGTGCCAGCAGCTTGAAAACAGGAGCCTCTGGAAACACCATATATTTT. Combining the CDR3 with reference TRBV5-4 and TRBJ1-3 gives the whole variable domain ETGVTQSPTHLIKTRGQQVTLRCSSQSGHNTVSWYQQALGQGPQFIFQYYREEENGRGNFPPRFSGLQFPNYSSELNVNALELDDSALYLCASSLKTGASGNTIYFGEGSWLTVV.

This chain uses TRBV6-6 with TRBJ1-5; D not resolved. The CDR3 is 13 amino acids. Trimming cost V 8 bases and J 0 bases, with 8 bases left between them. CDR1 and CDR2 from the germline V gene are MNHNY and SVGAGI (reference sequence). The CDR3 protein is CASVGSSNQPQHF. CDR3 DNA: TGTGCCAGCGTTGGGAGTAGCAATCAGCCCCAGCATTTT.

CDR3 region: CASSVHSNNSPLHF. The CDR3 DNA reads as TGTGCCAGCAGCGTCCACAGCAATAATTCACCCCTCCACTTT. V is TRBV9 and J is TRBJ1-6; D unresolved. The germline gives CDR1 SGDLS, CDR2 YYNGEE. V was clipped by 2 bases and J by 5 bases, with 8 bases between them. This CDR3 is 14 amino acids long.

The chain couples TRBV5-4 to TRBJ2-7, with 12 bases fitting TRBD2. The V gene's germline CDR1 is SGHNT and CDR2 YYREEE (reference sequence). The V and J ends lost 3 bases and 2 bases, in that order; junction bases with no gene match: 6. CDR3 length: 16 residues. The CDR3 DNA sequence: TGTGCCAGCAGCTCCGGACGGACTAGCGGGACCTACGAGCAGTACTTC. Amino acid sequence: CASSSGRTSGTYEQYF.

The chain recombines TRBV12-3 or TRBV12-4 with TRBJ2-3; the D gene is possibly TRBD2 (6 bases). V was trimmed by 5 bases and J by 5 bases, leaving 11 bases between them. The CDR3 runs to 13 residues. The CDR3 region has the DNA TGTGCCAGCAGTCCGACTAGGTTAGATACGCAGTATTTT. Protein: CASSPTRLDTQYF.